This TCR beta chain was sequenced in a study of patients and donors after allogeneic stem cell transplantation. A single record per CDR3 protein comes from TCRdb applying MiXCR to the RT-PCR reads. The table shows roughly 140,000 distinct CDR3 sequences, with 37% occurring only once. V dropped 6 bases and J dropped 7 bases, with 18 bases sitting between them. The CDR3 sequence is 15 residues long. The sequenced sample consisted of blood, either unsorted or a sorted T cell fraction (not recorded which). The source is a human donor who was either an allogeneic HSCT recipient or a stem cell or donor lymphocyte infusion donor (not recorded which). It is not recorded whose cells these are; they may come from a transplant donor. The chain links TRBV12-3 or TRBV12-4 to TRBJ1-4; a possible D gene is TRBD1 (5 bases). The CDR3 sequence: CASSHWGIFGEKLFF. In DNA, the CDR3 is TGTGCCAGCAGCCATTGGGGCATTTTCGGTGAAAAACTGTTTTTT.